This TCR beta chain appears in the sequencing data of a study of glioma-infiltrating T cells. Study conclusions and caveats: Very few CDR3 sequences were shared between tissue and blood.

The iRepertoire nested amplicon-rescue multiplex PCR amplified TCR alpha and beta CDR3s from RNA. TCRdb independently ran MiXCR on the multiplex PCR reads; one entry per CDR3 protein. Of around 190,000 distinct CDR3 sequences in the sample, 32% were seen once. This CDR3 spans 15 amino acids. Germline V CDR1 and CDR2: SQVTM, ANQGSEA. The V end was cut by 6 bases, the J end by 4 bases, with 18 bases between. The sample holds many counts of this clonotype. Its specificity is not known. The chain joins TRBV29-1 to TRBJ1-4; D might be TRBD1 (5 bases). Sequenced input: glioma tissue, nonneoplastic brain tissue, or PBMCs (not recorded which). This TCR was recovered from a human donor with low-grade glioma or glioblastoma, undergoing nonglioma brain surgery, or in good health (not recorded which). The CDR3 DNA follows: TGCAGCGTCCTAGGGGTTTACGGGGATAATGAAAAACTGTTTTTT. Its translation is CSVLGVYGDNEKLFF.